This entry is about one TCR beta chain. Its antigen remains unidentified. This sample stems from a study of T cell repertoires in cytomegalovirus infection. On the study more broadly: Both CMV infection and a matching HLA type were indicated by public TCR beta signatures. The study, taken as a whole, reports: What dominated the ex vivo response were HLA-C-restricted CMV-specific TCR beta clonotypes. The cumulative frequency of public TCR beta families identified carriers of CMV plus the relevant HLA.

Trimming pared 1 base from V and 2 bases from J, leaving 12 bases between. This CDR3 is built from 15 residues. Per germline, CDR1 DFQATT and CDR2 SNEGSKA (reference sequence). TCRdb independently ran MiXCR on the reads; one entry per CDR3 protein. The sample includes around 550,000 distinct CDR3 sequences, about 26% of them seen just once. This sequence joins TRBV20-1 and TRBJ1-5; D gene unclear. Input material: PBMCs. This TCR was recovered from a human donor in good health (CMV status not recorded). Some clones in this sample may be carry-over from other donors' samples. This chain's CDR3 is CSARVGWVGNQPQHF. The CDR3 nucleotides read TGCAGTGCTAGAGTGGGCTGGGTGGGCAATCAGCCCCAGCATTTT.